What follows describes a single TCR beta chain. Its antigen remains unidentified. This entry is derived from a study of Graves' ophthalmopathy and Graves' hyperthyroidism. Broader study findings: Most expanded clonotypes in thyroid above 0.001 frequency also showed up in blood.

In donors with ophthalmopathy, activity was moderate-to-severe, with CAS ≥3, NOSPECS ≥4 and duration under 3 months. Among the exclusions were patients with other autoimmune diseases, uncontrolled infections, pregnancy or lactation. This CDR3 is 16 amino acids long. The germline CDR1 and CDR2 sequences are LGHDT and YNNKEL (reference sequence). The junction had 6 bases not matched to a gene; V was cut back by 0 bases and J by 5 bases. For repertoire sequencing, the TCR beta CDR3 regions were amplified from RNA transcripts. In the first round, RT-PCR was carried out with HTBI primers, and a multiplex PCR formed the second round. A single record per CDR3 protein comes from TCRdb applying MiXCR to the multiplex PCR reads. The data contain about 230,000 distinct CDR3 sequences, about 46% of them singletons.

The origin of this receptor is an adult man with Graves' ophthalmopathy. The chain joins TRBV3-1 to TRBJ2-2; TRBD2 agrees at 7 bases. Specimen: peripheral blood. Written as DNA, the CDR3 is TGTGCCAGCAGCCAAGACTCCGTGGGGGGGACCGGGGAGCTGTTTTTT. It is translated as CASSQDSVGGTGELFF. Looking up the rest from reference TRBV3-1 and TRBJ2-2 gives the full variable domain: DTAVSQTPKYLVTQMGNDKSIKCEQNLGHDTMYWYKQDSKKFLKIMFSYNNKELIINETVPNRFSPKSPDKAHLNLHINSLELGDSAVYFCASSQDSVGGTGELFFGEGSRLTVL.